In its sample, the clone carrying this TCR beta chain was seen a few times. Antigen: not known. The CDR3 has 12 amino acids. Per the germline V gene, CDR1 is SGHNT and CDR2 is YYREEE (reference sequence). V gave up 4 bases and J gave up 0 bases, with 3 bases separating them. TCRdb reprocessed the 5' RACE reads with MiXCR, giving one entry per CDR3 protein. The table shows 150,000 to 200,000 distinct CDR3 sequences, with 13% to 15% occurring only once. The sample originates from a study of T-cell memory formation after mild COVID-19. Study-wide background: In these data, TCR clusters were largely donor specific.

Study results and caveats: Mainly CM and EM harbored the contracting CD4+ clones; mainly EMRA harbored the CD8+ ones.

The receptor was derived from an adult woman who had mild COVID-19 (a few samples of this study predate the infection). Cell type and time point are not known. Material for sequencing was PBMCs or a T cell subset sorted from them (not recorded which). The J gene is TRBJ2-3, the V gene TRBV5-4; no firm D call. Here the CDR3 DNA reads TGTGCCAGCAGCAAGAGCACAGATACGCAGTATTTT. Translation gives CASSKSTDTQYF.